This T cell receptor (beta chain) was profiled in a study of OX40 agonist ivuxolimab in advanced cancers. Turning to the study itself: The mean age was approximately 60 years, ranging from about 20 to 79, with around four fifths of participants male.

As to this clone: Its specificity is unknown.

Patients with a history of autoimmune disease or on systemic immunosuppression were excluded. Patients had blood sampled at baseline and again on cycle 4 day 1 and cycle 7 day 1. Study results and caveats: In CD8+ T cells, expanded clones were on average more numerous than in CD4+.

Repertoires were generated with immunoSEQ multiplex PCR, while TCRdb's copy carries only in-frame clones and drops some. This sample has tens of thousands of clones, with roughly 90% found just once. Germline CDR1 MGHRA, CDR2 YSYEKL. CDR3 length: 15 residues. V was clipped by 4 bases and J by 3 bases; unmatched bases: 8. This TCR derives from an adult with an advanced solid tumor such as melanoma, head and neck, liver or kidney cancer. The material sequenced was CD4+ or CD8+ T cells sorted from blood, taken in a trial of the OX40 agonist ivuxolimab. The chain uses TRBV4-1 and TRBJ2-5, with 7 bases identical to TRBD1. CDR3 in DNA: TGCGCCAGCAGCCCCTTCCGACAGGGCGAAGAGACCCAGTACTTC. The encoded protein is CASSPFRQGEETQYF.